This T cell receptor beta chain was observed in a study of blood T cell repertoires in COVID-19. At the level of the study: T cells, B-cell-depleted T cells, or PBMCs supplied cDNA or gDNA.

CDR3 length: 14 amino acids. J lost 6 bases, V lost 10 bases, and 7 bases had no gene match. The germline V gene encodes CDR1 MDHEN and CDR2 SYDVKM. Clones were read by immunoSEQ multiplex PCR, and TCRdb kept only the in-frame ones, dropping some. The sample carries 300,000 to 350,000 clones, 88% recorded once. This TCR was sampled from a woman in her 30s who had been exposed to COVID-19. The chain is built from TRBV28 and TRBJ1-6; TRBD1 matches at 9 bases. Material: PBMCs or T cells enriched from blood (not recorded which). The CDR3 sequence is CATIGTGPNSPLHF. The CDR3 bases are TGTGCCACTATCGGGACAGGGCCTAATTCACCCCTCCACTTT.